These T cell receptor beta chains were read from a single sample in a study of cytomegalovirus exposure and HLA in healthy donors. The data were produced by immunoSEQ multiplex PCR, yet TCRdb's version contains in-frame clones alone and is incomplete. Among more than 150,000 clones listed, 75% to 90% were seen once. What was sequenced was PBMCs. The receptors originated from a girl between 10 and 17 years old in good health and CMV-seropositive. Both conserved end residues are part of each CDR3. A D gene is named only where the DNA matches it firmly. Clone sizes are given selectively: once, few, many, or a class where the clone is expanded.

>TRBD2|19|TRBJ2-1|TRBV4-1|NA
CASSQDHQGLAGGGHEQFF
TGCGCCAGCAGCCAAGATCATCAGGGACTAGCGGGGGGCGGCCATGAGCAGTTCTTC
>TRBD1|18|TRBJ2-1|TRBV18|NA
CASSPRTGGVGSYNEQFF
TGTGCCAGCTCACCTAGGACAGGGGGCGTTGGCTCCTACAATGAGCAGTTCTTC
>TRBD2|14|TRBJ2-7|TRBV29-1|NA
CSVPSGTSLYEQYF
TGCAGCGTCCCTTCCGGGACTAGCTTATACGAGCAGTACTTC
>NA|13|TRBJ1-1|TRBV9|once
CASSVATIPEAFF
TGTGCCAGCAGCGTAGCTACTATCCCGGAAGCTTTCTTT
>TRBD1|14|TRBJ2-7|TRBV9|NA
CASSGSGTAYEQYF
TGTGCCAGCAGCGGCTCCGGGACAGCCTACGAGCAGTACTTC
>NA|14|TRBJ1-1|TRBV18|NA
CASSPGGTGTEAFF
TGTGCCAGCTCACCGGGAGGGACGGGCACTGAAGCTTTCTTT
>TRBD2|17|TRBJ2-5|TRBV7-2|few
CASSLVGLAGGTQTQYF
TGTGCCAGCAGCTTGGTGGGACTAGCGGGAGGCACTCAGACCCAGTACTTC
>NA|13|TRBJ1-1|TRBV19|many
CASSITVSTEAFF
TGTGCCAGTAGTATAACAGTAAGCACTGAAGCTTTCTTT
>TRBD1|14|TRBJ1-2|TRBV7-3|NA
CASSFGTGGYGYTF
TGTGCCAGCAGCTTTGGCACAGGGGGTTATGGCTACACCTTC
>TRBD1|15|TRBJ1-1|TRBV11-2|NA
CASSLWDRGRTEAFF
TGTGCCAGCAGCCTTTGGGACAGGGGGCGGACTGAAGCTTTCTTT
>NA|14|TRBJ1-1|TRBV19|NA
CASRWGTGGTEAFF
TGTGCCAGTAGATGGGGGACCGGGGGCACTGAAGCTTTCTTT
>TRBD2|16|TRBJ2-1|TRBV15|NA
CATSRYRTSGNNEQFF
TGTGCCACCAGCCGATACCGGACTAGCGGAAACAATGAGCAGTTCTTC
>TRBD2|15|TRBJ2-7|TRBV27|NA
CASSFRGVSSYEQYF
TGTGCCAGCAGTTTCCGGGGGGTCTCCTCCTACGAGCAGTACTTC
>NA|14|TRBJ2-7|TRBV6-1|NA
CASSEDRPLEEQYF
TGTGCCAGCAGTGAAGACAGGCCCTTGGAAGAGCAGTACTTC
>NA|13|TRBJ1-1|TRBV6-5|NA
CASSYEGGKGTFF
TGTGCCAGCAGTTACGAAGGAGGAAAAGGAACTTTCTTT
>NA|15|TRBJ1-5|TRBV30|NA
CAWSISTGGYQPQHF
TGTGCCTGGAGTATATCTACTGGGGGCTATCAGCCCCAGCATTTT
>TRBD2|14|TRBJ2-7|TRBV7-9|NA
CASSFLAGPYEQYF
TGTGCCAGCAGCTTTCTAGCGGGCCCCTACGAGCAGTACTTC
>NA|14|TRBJ2-7|TRBV5-6|NA
CASSYLDRNYEQYF
TGTGCCAGCAGTTATCTGGACAGAAACTACGAGCAGTACTTC
>TRBD2|17|TRBJ2-5|TRBV15|NA
CATSRVGGTSGSQTQYF
TGTGCCACCAGCAGAGTTGGCGGGACTAGCGGGAGTCAGACCCAGTACTTC
>TRBD1|17|TRBJ2-7|TRBV5-1|NA
CASSLEGQGAVSYEQYF
TGCGCCAGCAGCTTGGAGGGACAGGGGGCCGTCTCCTACGAGCAGTACTTC
>NA|11|TRBJ2-5|TRBV2|few
CASGTKETQYF
TGTGCCAGCGGGACAAAAGAGACCCAGTACTTC
>NA|15|TRBJ2-1|TRBV19|NA
CASSIGRATGNEQFF
TGTGCCAGTAGTATAGGCAGGGCGACGGGCAATGAGCAGTTCTTC
>NA|13|TRBJ1-5|TRBV7-2|NA
CASSLEVGRPQHF
TGTGCCAGCAGCTTAGAGGTGGGGAGGCCCCAGCATTTT
>NA|14|TRBJ2-7|TRBV2|NA
CASKEGAPSYEQYF
TGTGCCAGCAAGGAGGGAGCCCCCTCCTACGAGCAGTACTTC
>NA|14|TRBJ1-2|TRBV5-1|NA
CASSSATGNYGYTF
TGCGCCAGCAGTTCAGCGACAGGCAACTATGGCTACACCTTC
>NA|14|TRBJ1-4|TRBV6-1|few
CASRRGSIGEKLFF
TGTGCCAGCAGGCGGGGTAGTATAGGTGAAAAACTGTTTTTT
>NA|15|TRBJ1-5|TRBV28|NA
CASSYYDRPGQPQHF
TGTGCCAGCAGTTACTACGACAGGCCGGGGCAGCCCCAGCATTTT
>NA|17|TRBJ1-6|TRBV11-2|NA
CASSLGRLSSYNSPLHF
TGTGCCAGCAGCTTAGGGCGGCTGAGCTCCTATAATTCACCCCTCCACTTT
>NA|13|TRBJ1-4|TRBV7-6|NA
CASSFSGHEKLFF
TGTGCCAGCAGCTTTTCAGGGCATGAAAAACTGTTTTTT
>NA|16|TRBJ2-5|TRBV6-4|NA
CASIKGRQRDWETQYF
TGTGCCAGCATAAAGGGCAGACAAAGGGACTGGGAGACCCAGTACTTC
>NA|15|TRBJ2-7|TRBV4-1|NA
CASSQESAGFYEQYF
TGCGCCAGCAGCCAAGAATCGGCAGGTTTCTACGAGCAGTACTTC
>NA|14|TRBJ1-5|TRBV2|NA
CASRQDRRDQPQHF
TGTGCCAGCAGACAAGACAGAAGAGATCAGCCCCAGCATTTT
>TRBD1|13|TRBJ2-7|TRBV5-1|NA
CASSVDRYYEQYF
TGCGCCAGCAGCGTGGACAGGTACTACGAGCAGTACTTC
>NA|17|TRBJ2-1|TRBV13|NA
CASSLYYRPKTNNEQFF
TGTGCCAGCAGCTTATATTACAGACCGAAGACCAACAATGAGCAGTTCTTC
>NA|17|TRBJ2-7|TRBV5-6|NA
CASSLARINFISYEQYF
TGTGCCAGCAGCTTGGCCAGGATAAATTTCATCTCCTACGAGCAGTACTTC
>NA|15|TRBJ2-5|TRBV5-1|few
CASSLVFTGKETQYF
TGCGCCAGCAGCTTGGTGTTCACAGGGAAGGAGACCCAGTACTTC
>NA|14|TRBJ1-1|TRBV7-9|NA
CASSLGVQNTEAFF
TGTGCCAGCAGCTTGGGAGTCCAGAACACTGAAGCTTTCTTT
>TRBD1|17|TRBJ1-5|TRBV7-2|NA
CASSFRDRRYSNQPQHF
TGTGCCAGCAGCTTCCGGGACAGGAGATATAGCAATCAGCCCCAGCATTTT
>NA|15|TRBJ2-2|TRBV7-8|NA
CASSSVALNTGELFF
TGTGCCAGCAGCTCAGTGGCCCTGAACACCGGGGAGCTGTTTTTT
>TRBD2|15|TRBJ2-1|TRBV7-2|NA
CASTAGGLAPNEQFF
TGTGCCAGCACCGCGGGGGGACTAGCCCCCAATGAGCAGTTCTTC
>NA|15|TRBJ2-3|TRBV25-1|NA
CASSEVSGFTDTQYF
TGTGCCAGCAGTGAAGTGTCAGGGTTTACAGATACGCAGTATTTT
>TRBD2|16|TRBJ2-3|TRBV5-1|NA
CASSLRTSGSTDTQYF
TGCGCCAGCAGCTTGAGGACTAGCGGAAGCACAGATACGCAGTATTTT
>NA|15|TRBJ2-3|TRBV18|once
CASSPEWLNTDTQYF
TGTGCCAGCTCACCGGAGTGGCTCAACACAGATACGCAGTATTTT
>TRBD1|13|TRBJ1-1|TRBV19|NA
CASSPDRGTEAFF
TGTGCCAGTAGTCCTGACAGGGGCACTGAAGCTTTCTTT
>TRBD2|18|TRBJ2-2|TRBV25-1|few
CASSLAFRREFSPGELFF
TGTGCCAGCAGTTTGGCTTTTCGGCGGGAGTTTTCCCCCGGGGAGCTGTTTTTT
>TRBD2|15|TRBJ2-1|TRBV4-1|NA
CASSPGLAGAPEQFF
TGCGCCAGCAGCCCAGGACTAGCGGGAGCTCCTGAGCAGTTCTTC
>NA|14|TRBJ1-1|TRBV6-5|NA
CASSYSPGDTEAFF
TGTGCCAGCAGTTACTCTCCCGGGGACACTGAAGCTTTCTTT
>TRBD1|18|TRBJ1-4|TRBV5-1|once
CASSYNPTGVATNEKLFF
TGCGCCAGCAGCTATAATCCGACAGGGGTGGCAACTAATGAAAAACTGTTTTTT
>TRBD2|16|TRBJ2-3|TRBV29-1|once
CSGGGPAGEGTDTQYF
TGCAGCGGAGGAGGTCCAGCGGGAGAGGGCACAGATACGCAGTATTTT
>TRBD2|16|TRBJ2-3|TRBV18|NA
CASSPFSGVAADTQYF
TGTGCCAGCTCACCCTTTAGCGGGGTCGCGGCAGATACGCAGTATTTT